The clone carrying this TCR beta chain occurred many times. What it recognizes is unknown. TCRbeta library preparation incorporated unique molecular identifiers. TCRdb fed the PCR reads into MiXCR, producing one record per CDR3 protein. Altogether 200,000 or so distinct CDR3 sequences are present, about 6.6% being singletons, with the ten largest covering about 5.5%. The data stem from a study of T-cell reconstitution after alpha-beta-depleted transplantation in children. Germline-derived CDR1 and CDR2 are SEHNR and FQNEAQ (reference sequence). Trimming took 5 bases from V and 9 from J, leaving 19 bases between them. This CDR3 comprises 15 residues. Regarding the study as a whole: Surviving recipient T cells and thymic progenitors accounted for the high day-60 TCRbeta diversity observed in some patients. From newly produced T cells came most of the T-cell counts and diversity one year after transplant. It was reported that alpha-beta T cells came from several hundred expanded graft clones (about two months after transplant).

Sequences were derived from PBMCs, sampled before TCRalphabeta/CD19-depleted stem cell transplant. The TCR sequence derives from a boy younger than 10 with acute lymphoblastic leukemia, due to receive a stem cell transplant. The chain links TRBV7-9 to TRBJ1-4, with D unresolved. CDR3 protein: CASSPSEEGAKKLFF. As DNA, the CDR3 is TGTGCCAGCAGCCCATCGGAGGAGGGAGCAAAAAAACTGTTTTTT.